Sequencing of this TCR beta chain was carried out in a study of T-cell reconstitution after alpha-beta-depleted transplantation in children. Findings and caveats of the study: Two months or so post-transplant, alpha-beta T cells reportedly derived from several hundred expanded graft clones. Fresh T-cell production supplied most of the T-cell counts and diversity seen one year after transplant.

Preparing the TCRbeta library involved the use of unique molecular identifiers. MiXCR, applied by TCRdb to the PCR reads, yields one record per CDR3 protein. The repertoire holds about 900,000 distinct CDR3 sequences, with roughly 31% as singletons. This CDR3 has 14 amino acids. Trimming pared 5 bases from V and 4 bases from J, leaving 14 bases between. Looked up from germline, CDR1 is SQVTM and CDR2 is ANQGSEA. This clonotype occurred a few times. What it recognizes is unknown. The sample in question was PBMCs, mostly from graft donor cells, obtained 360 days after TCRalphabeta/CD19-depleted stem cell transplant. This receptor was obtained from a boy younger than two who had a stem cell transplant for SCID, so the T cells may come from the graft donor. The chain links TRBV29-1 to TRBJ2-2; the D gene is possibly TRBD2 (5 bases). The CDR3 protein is CSVLDVAITGELFF. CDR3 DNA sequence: TGCAGCGTTCTGGACGTAGCGATCACCGGGGAGCTGTTTTTT.